This paragraph covers one TCR beta chain sequence. It differs at one base from a far larger clone, so likely a read error. CDR3 size: 12 residues. V was cut by 5 bases and J by 7 bases, with 12 bases left in between. Germline values: CDR1 MDHEN, CDR2 SYDVKM. TRAV and TRBV primers primed cDNA for both TCRalpha and TCRbeta. PCR amplification of the TCRs was performed with Phusion for about 20 PCR cycles, and it relied on a constant-region primer together with a V-primer adapter. TCRdb reprocessed the reads via MiXCR and lists one record per CDR3 protein. The sample carries under 90,000 distinct CDR3 sequences, 17% recorded once. These data are taken from a study of low-dose radiotherapy and immunotherapy resistance in tumors. Study summary: Members of Cohort 1 were treated with 0.5 Gy per fraction every 2 weeks. The prescribed total PTV dose was 6.5 Gy.

Time point: after trial treatment. Noted treatment: LDRT plus nivolumab, ipilimumab, low-dose cyclophosphamide and aspirin (RACIN trial). This receptor was obtained from a male donor with prostate cancer. The V call is TRBV28, the J call TRBJ2-7; unclear D gene. The specimen was PBMCs, collected after low-dose radiotherapy plus immunotherapy. The CDR3 DNA follows: TGTGCCAGCAGTGTTTGGTCGGGTGAGCAGTACTTC. Its protein product is CASSVWSGEQYF.